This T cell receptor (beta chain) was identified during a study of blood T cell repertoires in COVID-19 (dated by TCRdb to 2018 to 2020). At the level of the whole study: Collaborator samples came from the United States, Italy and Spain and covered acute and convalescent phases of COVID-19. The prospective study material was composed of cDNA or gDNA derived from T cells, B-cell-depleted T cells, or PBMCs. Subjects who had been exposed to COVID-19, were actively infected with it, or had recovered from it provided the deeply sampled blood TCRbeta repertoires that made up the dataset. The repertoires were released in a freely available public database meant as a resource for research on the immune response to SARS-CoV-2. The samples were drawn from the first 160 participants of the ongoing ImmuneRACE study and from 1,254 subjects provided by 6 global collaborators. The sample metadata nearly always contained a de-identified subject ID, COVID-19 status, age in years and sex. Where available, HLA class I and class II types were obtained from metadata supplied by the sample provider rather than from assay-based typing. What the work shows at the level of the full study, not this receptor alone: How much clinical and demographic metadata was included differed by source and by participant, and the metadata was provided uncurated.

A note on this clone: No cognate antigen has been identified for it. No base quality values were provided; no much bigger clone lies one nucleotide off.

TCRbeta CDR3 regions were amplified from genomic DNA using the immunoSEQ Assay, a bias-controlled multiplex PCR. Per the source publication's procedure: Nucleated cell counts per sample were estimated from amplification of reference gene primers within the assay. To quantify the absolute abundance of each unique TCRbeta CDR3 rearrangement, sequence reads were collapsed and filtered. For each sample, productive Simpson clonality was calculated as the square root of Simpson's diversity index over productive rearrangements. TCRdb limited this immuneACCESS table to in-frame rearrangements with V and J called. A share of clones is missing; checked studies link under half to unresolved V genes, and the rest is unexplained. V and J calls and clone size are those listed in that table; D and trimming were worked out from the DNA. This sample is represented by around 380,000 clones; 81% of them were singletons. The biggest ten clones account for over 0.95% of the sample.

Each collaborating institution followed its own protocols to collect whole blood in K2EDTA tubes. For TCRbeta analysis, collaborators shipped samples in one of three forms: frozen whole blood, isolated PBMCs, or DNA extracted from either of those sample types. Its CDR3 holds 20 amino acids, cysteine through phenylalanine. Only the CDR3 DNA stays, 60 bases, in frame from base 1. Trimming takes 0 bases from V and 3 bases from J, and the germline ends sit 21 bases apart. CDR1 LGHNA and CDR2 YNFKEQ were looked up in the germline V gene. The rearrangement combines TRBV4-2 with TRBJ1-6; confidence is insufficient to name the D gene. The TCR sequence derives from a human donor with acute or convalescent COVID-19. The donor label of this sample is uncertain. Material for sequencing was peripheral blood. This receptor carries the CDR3 CASSQDRPHGLGLYNSPLHF. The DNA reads TGTGCCAGCAGCCAAGACAGACCCCACGGACTGGGCCTCTATAATTCACCCCTCCACTTT.